This T cell receptor (beta chain) is drawn from a study of shared clonotypes between healthy human individuals. The donors were adults (healthy and HIV-negative) with no recent acute infections or vaccinations. This clone appeared once. Assay execution proceeded at the deep level. The data were produced by immunoSEQ multiplex PCR, yet TCRdb's version contains in-frame clones alone and is incomplete. The sample lists 2.3 million or so clones, more than 80% seen once, with 0.35% to 0.45% in the top ten. The V gene lost 2 bases and the J gene lost 8 bases, with 4 bases spanning the gap. Germline CDR1 reads KGHSH; CDR2 reads LQKENI. This CDR3 contains 11 residues.

Sequenced material: naive CD4+ T cells from PBMCs. Sample subset: CD45RA+ positively selected. This chain joins TRBV18 and TRBJ2-1; no clear D gene. The origin of this receptor is a man between 18 and 29 years old in good health. Some clones in this sample may be carry-over from other donors' samples. The CDR3 DNA reads TGTGCCAGCTCACCAGTAGATGAGCAGTTCTTC. Translation: CASSPVDEQFF.